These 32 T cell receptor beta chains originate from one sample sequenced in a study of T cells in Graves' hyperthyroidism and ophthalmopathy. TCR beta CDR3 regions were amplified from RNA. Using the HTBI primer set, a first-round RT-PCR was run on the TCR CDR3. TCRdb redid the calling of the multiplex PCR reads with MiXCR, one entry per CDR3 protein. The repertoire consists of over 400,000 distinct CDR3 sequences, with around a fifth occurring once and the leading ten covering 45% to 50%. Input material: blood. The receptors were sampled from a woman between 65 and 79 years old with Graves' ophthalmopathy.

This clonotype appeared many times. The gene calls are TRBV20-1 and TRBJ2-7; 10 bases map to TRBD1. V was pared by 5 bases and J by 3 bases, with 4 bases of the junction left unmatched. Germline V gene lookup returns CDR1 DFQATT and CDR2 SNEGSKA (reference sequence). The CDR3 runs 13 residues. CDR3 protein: CSAGRTGGYEQYF. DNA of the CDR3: TGCAGTGCTGGGCGGACAGGGGGCTACGAGCAGTACTTC.

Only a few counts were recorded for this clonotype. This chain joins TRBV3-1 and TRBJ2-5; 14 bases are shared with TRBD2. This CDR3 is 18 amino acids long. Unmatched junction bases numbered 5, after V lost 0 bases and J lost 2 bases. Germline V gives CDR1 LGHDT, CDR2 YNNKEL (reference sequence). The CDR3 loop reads CASSQEWGTSGSQETQYF. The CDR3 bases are TGTGCCAGCAGCCAAGAATGGGGGACTAGCGGGAGTCAAGAGACCCAGTACTTC.

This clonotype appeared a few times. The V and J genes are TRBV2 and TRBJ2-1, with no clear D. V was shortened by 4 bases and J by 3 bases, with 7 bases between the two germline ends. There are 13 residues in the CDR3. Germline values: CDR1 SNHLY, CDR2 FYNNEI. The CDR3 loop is CASSVANYNEQFF. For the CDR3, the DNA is TGTGCCAGCAGTGTAGCCAACTACAATGAGCAGTTCTTC.

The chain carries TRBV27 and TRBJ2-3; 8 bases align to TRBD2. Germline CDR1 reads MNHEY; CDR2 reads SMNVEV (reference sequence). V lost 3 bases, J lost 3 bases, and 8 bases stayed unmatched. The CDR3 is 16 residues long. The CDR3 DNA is TGTGCCAGCAGTTTGCTTAGCGGGACGCCGACAGATACGCAGTATTTT. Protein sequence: CASSLLSGTPTDTQYF.

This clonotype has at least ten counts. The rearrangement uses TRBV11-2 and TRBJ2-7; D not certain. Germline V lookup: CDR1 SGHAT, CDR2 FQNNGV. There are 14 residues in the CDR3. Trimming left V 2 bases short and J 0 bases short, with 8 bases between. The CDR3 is CASSLQDLSYEQYF. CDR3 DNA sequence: TGTGCCAGCAGCTTACAGGATCTCTCCTACGAGCAGTACTTC. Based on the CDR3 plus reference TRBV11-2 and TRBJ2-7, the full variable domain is EAGVAQSPRYKIIEKRQSVAFWCNPISGHATLYWYQQILGQGPKLLIQFQNNGVVDDSQLPKDRFSAERLKGVDSTLKIQPAKLEDSAVYLCASSLQDLSYEQYFGPGTRLTVT.

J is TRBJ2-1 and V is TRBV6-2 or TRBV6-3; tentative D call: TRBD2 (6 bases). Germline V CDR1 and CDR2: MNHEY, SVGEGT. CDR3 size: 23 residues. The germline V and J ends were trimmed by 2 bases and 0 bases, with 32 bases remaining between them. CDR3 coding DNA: TGTGCCAGCAGTTACGACCCCAGGAGGGCAATAGGCCCCCGTGACCTCTCCTACAATGAGCAGTTCTTC. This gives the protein CASSYDPRRAIGPRDLSYNEQFF.

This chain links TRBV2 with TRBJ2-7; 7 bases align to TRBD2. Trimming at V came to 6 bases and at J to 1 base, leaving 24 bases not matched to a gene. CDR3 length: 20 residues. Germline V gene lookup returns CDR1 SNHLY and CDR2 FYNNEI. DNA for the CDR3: TGTGCCAGCAGAACTACCTACCCCGGACGGGGGGTAGGGAATTCCTACGAGCAGTACTTC. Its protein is CASRTTYPGRGVGNSYEQYF.

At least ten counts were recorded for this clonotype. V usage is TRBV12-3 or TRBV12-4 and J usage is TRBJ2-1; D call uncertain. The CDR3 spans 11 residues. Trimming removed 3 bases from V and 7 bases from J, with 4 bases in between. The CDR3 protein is CASSFRNEQFF. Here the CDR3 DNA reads TGTGCCAGCAGTTTTAGGAATGAGCAGTTCTTC.

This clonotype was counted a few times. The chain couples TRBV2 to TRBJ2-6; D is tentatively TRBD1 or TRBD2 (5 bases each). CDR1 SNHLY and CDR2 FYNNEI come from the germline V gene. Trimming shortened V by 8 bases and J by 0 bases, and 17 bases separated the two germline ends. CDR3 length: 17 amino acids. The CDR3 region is CASRRGSLSSGANVLTF. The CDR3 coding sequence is TGTGCCAGCCGACGGGGCTCTCTAAGCTCTGGGGCCAACGTCCTGACTTTC.

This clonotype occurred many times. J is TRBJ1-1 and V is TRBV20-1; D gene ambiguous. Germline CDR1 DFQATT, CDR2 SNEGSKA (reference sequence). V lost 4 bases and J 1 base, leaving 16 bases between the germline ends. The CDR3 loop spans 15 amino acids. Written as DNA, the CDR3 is TGCAGTGCTATCGAGGAGAAGCCCAAGAACACTGAAGCTTTCTTT. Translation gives CSAIEEKPKNTEAFF.

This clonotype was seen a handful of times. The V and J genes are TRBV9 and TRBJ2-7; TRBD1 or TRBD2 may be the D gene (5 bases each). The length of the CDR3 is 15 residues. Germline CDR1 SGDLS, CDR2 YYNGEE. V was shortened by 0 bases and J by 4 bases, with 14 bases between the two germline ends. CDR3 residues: CASSVDGTTNYEQYF. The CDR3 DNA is TGTGCCAGCAGCGTAGACGGGACCACCAATTACGAGCAGTACTTC.

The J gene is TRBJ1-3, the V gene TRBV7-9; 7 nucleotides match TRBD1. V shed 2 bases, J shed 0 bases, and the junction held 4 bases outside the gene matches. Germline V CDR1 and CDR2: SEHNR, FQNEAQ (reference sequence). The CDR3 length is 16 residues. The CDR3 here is CASSLPTGVSGNTIYF. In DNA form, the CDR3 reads TGTGCCAGCAGCTTACCAACAGGGGTCTCTGGAAACACCATATATTTT.

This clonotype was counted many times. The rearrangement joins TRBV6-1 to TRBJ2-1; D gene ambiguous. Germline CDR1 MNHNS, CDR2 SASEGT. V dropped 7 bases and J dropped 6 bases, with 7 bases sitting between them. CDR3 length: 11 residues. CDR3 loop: CASNRGNEQFF. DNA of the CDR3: TGTGCCAGCAACCGAGGCAATGAGCAGTTCTTC.

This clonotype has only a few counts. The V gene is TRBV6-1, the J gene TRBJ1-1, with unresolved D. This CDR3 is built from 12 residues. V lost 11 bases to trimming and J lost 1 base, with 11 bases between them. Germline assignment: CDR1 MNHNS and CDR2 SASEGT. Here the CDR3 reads CAVLKGNTEAFF. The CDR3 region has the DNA TGTGCCGTACTAAAAGGGAACACTGAAGCTTTCTTT.

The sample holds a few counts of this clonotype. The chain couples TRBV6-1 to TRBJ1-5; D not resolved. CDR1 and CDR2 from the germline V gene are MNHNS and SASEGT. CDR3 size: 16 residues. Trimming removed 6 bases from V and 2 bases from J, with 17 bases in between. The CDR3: CASRPPEGIGNQPQHF. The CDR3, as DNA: TGTGCCAGCAGACCCCCAGAAGGGATTGGCAATCAGCCCCAGCATTTT.

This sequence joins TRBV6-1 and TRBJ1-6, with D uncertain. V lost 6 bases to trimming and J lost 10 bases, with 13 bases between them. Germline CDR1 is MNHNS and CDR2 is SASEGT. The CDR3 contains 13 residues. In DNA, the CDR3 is TGTGCCAGCAGAGGCGGGGTTGGGTCACCCCTCCACTTT. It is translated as CASRGGVGSPLHF.

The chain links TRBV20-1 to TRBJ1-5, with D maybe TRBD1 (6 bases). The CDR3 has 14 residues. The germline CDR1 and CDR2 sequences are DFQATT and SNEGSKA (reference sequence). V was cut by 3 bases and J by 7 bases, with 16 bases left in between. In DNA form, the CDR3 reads TGCAGTGCTAGTTGGCAGGGGTCAGGCCAGCCCCAGCATTTT. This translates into CSASWQGSGQPQHF.

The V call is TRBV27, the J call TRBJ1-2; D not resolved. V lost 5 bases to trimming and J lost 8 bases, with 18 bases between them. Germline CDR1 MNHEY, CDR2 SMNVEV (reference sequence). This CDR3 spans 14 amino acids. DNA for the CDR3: TGTGCCAGCAGTACTACAACTCCGATCGAAGGCTACACCTTC. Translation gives CASSTTTPIEGYTF.

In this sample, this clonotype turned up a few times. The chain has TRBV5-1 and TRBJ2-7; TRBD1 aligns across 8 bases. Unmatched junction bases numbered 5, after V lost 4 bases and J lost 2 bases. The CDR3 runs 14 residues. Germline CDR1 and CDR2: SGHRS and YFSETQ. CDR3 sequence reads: CASSLQGQAYEQYF. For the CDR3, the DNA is TGCGCCAGCAGCCTACAGGGACAGGCCTACGAGCAGTACTTC.

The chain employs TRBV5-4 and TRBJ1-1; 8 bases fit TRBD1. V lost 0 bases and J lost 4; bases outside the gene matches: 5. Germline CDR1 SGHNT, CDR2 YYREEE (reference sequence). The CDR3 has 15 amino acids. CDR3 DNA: TGTGCCAGCAGCTTGGGAAGCAGGGGGCTCACTGAAGCTTTCTTT. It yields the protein CASSLGSRGLTEAFF. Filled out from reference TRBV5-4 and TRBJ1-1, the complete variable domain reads ETGVTQSPTHLIKTRGQQVTLRCSSQSGHNTVSWYQQALGQGPQFIFQYYREEENGRGNFPPRFSGLQFPNYSSELNVNALELDDSALYLCASSLGSRGLTEAFFGQGTRLTVV.

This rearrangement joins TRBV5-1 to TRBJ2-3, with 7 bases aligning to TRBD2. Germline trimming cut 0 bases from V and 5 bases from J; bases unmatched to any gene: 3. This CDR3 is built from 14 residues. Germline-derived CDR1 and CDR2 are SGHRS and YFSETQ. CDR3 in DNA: TGCGCCAGCAGCTTGGATCGGGGGGAAGATACGCAGTATTTT. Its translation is CASSLDRGEDTQYF.

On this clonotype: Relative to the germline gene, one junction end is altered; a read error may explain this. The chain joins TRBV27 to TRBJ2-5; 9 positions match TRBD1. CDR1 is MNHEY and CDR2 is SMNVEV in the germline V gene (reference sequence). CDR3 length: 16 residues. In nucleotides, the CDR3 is TGCGCCAGCAGATGGACGGTGGGACAGGGTGGGGAGACCCAGTACTTC. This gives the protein CASRWTVGQGGETQYF.

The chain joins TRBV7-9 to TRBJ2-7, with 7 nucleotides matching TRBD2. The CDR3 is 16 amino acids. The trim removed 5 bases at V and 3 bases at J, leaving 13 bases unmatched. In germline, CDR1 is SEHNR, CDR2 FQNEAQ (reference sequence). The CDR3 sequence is CASSPILAGVHYEQYF. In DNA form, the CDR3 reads TGTGCCAGCAGCCCAATTCTGGCGGGAGTTCACTACGAGCAGTACTTC. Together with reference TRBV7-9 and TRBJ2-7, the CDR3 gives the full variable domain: DTGVSQNPRHKITKRGQNVTFRCDPISEHNRLYWYRQTLGQGPEFLTYFQNEAQLEKSRLLSDRFSAERPKGSFSTLEIQRTEQGDSAMYLCASSPILAGVHYEQYFGPGTRLTVT.

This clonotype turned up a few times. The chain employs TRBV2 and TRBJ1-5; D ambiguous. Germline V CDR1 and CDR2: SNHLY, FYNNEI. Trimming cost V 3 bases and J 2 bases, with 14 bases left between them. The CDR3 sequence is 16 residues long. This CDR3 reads CASSDKAIRRNQPQHF. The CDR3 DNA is TGTGCCAGCAGTGACAAGGCGATTAGACGCAATCAGCCCCAGCATTTT.

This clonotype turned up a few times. CDR3 DNA sequence: TGCAGTGCTAGACTAGCTAGCGGGATAGGCAATGAGCAGTTCTTC. It translates to CSARLASGIGNEQFF. The chain employs TRBV20-1 and TRBJ2-1, with 9 nucleotides matching TRBD2. Trimming removed 2 bases from V and 6 bases from J; junction bases left unmatched: 8. There are 15 residues in the CDR3. The germline CDR1 and CDR2 sequences are DFQATT and SNEGSKA (reference sequence).

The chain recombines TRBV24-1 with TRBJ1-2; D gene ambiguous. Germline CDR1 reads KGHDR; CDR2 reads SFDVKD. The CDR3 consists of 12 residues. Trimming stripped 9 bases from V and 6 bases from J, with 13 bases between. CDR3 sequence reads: CATHFPGNGYTF. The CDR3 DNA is TGTGCCACCCACTTTCCGGGGAATGGCTACACCTTC.

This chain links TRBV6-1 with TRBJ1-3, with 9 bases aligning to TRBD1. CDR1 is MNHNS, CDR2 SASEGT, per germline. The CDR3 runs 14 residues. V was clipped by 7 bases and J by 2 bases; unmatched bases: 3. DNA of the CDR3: TGTGCCAGCATTCGACAGGGGGCTGGAAACACCATATATTTT. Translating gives CASIRQGAGNTIYF.

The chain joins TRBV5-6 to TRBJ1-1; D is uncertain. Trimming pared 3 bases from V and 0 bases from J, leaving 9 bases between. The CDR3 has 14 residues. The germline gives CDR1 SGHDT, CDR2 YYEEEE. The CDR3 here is CASSSTPMNTEAFF. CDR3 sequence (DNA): TGTGCCAGCAGCTCGACACCTATGAACACTGAAGCTTTCTTT.

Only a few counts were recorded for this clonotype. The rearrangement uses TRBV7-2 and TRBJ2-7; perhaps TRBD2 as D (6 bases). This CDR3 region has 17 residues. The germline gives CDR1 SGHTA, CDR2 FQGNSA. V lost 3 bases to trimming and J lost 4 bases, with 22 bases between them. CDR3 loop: CASSFTVLGTGSYEQYF. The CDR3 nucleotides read TGTGCCAGCAGCTTTACCGTGCTCGGGACTGGATCTTACGAGCAGTACTTC.

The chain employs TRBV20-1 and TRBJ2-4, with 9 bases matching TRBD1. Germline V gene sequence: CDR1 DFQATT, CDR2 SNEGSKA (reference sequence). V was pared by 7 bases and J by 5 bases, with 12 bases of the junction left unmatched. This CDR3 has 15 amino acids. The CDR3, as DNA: TGCAGTGTTCCCAGGACAGGGGTTTACGAAAACATTCAGTACTTC. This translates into CSVPRTGVYENIQYF.

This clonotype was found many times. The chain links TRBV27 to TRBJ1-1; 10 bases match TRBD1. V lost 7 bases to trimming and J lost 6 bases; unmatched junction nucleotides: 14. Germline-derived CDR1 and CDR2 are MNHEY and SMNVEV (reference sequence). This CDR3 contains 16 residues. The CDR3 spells CASKPLLGQGVAEAFF. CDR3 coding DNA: TGTGCCAGCAAACCCTTACTCGGACAGGGGGTCGCTGAAGCTTTCTTT.

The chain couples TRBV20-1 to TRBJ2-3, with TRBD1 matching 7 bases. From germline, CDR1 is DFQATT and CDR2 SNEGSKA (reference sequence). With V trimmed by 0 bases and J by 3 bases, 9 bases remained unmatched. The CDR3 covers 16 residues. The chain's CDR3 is CSARDYRTGHTDTQYF. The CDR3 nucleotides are TGCAGTGCTAGAGATTACAGGACAGGACATACAGATACGCAGTATTTT.